This TCR beta chain emerged from a study of T cells in Graves' hyperthyroidism and ophthalmopathy. Regarding the study as a whole: Ophthalmopathy could be told apart from stable hyperthyroidism with a 13 V-J model. Most clonotypes expanded in the thyroid (above 0.001) were also present in blood.

The length of the CDR3 is 15 residues. CDR1 and CDR2 (germline): DFQATT, SNEGSKA (reference sequence). V lost 5 bases, J lost 4 bases, and 12 bases stayed unmatched. Amplified TCR beta CDR3 regions came from RNA transcripts. Initially, a first-round RT-PCR of the TCR CDR3 employed the HTBI primer set. One entry per CDR3 protein results from TCRdb running MiXCR on the multiplex PCR reads. This sample carries around 210,000 distinct CDR3 sequences, roughly 17% of them seen once, and the ten largest clones take 53%. A lack of ophthalmopathy progression within 18 months defined stable Graves' hyperthyroidism. Newly diagnosed hyperthyroidism patients aged 18 to 65 years had disease lasting under 2 months. In its sample, this clonotype was seen many times. Its antigen is currently unknown.

This clonotype was sampled from a woman between 50 and 59 years old with Graves' hyperthyroidism. V usage is TRBV20-1 and J usage is TRBJ2-7, with 9 nucleotides matching TRBD2. The sequencing sample was made of blood. The CDR3 reads CSAEGRLAGIYEQYF. Here the CDR3 DNA reads TGCAGTGCTGAAGGTCGGCTAGCGGGAATTTACGAGCAGTACTTC.